This TCR beta chain is from a study of cytomegalovirus exposure and HLA in healthy donors. Germline V gene lookup returns CDR1 SGHTA and CDR2 FQGNSA. The V segment lost 1 base and the J segment 0 bases; nucleotides outside the gene matches: 2. The CDR3 is 15 residues long. It was with 60 Vbeta and 13 Jbeta primers that the PCR ran. The method was immunoSEQ multiplex PCR; TCRdb's version includes in-frame clones alone and lacks a portion of them. The repertoire holds over 100,000 clones, with 76% as singletons. The sequenced sample consisted of PBMCs. The J gene is TRBJ1-2, the V gene TRBV7-2; TRBD1 matches 7 bases. This TCR was sampled from a woman in her forties or fifties in good health and CMV-seropositive. The chain's CDR3 is CASSLEGGPNYGYTF. CDR3 sequence (DNA): TGTGCCAGCAGCTTAGAAGGGGGCCCTAACTATGGCTACACCTTC.